The rows below give T cell receptor beta chains drawn from one sample of a study of early T cells in non-severe SARS-CoV-2 infection. TCRdb passed the 5' RACE reads through MiXCR, listing each CDR3 protein once. The table records about 66,000 distinct CDR3 sequences, 13% of them present only once. Sequences were obtained from whole blood. Receptors originate from an adult who was a healthcare worker with PCR-confirmed SARS-CoV-2 infection or an uninfected control (not recorded which). The CDR3 runs from the conserved cysteine through the conserved F or W. The order of the fields is V gene, J gene, clone size, D gene, CDR3 protein. The D gene is left open where the match is weak. The size of a clone is reported for some rows only, either as once, few or many, or as a class for expanded clones.

>TRBV5-1|TRBJ2-1|-|-
CASSSPLYNEQFF
>TRBV12-3/TRBV12-4|TRBJ2-3|many|-
CASTSGGADTQYF
>TRBV28|TRBJ1-2|few|-
CASSLLSYGYTF
>TRBV27|TRBJ2-7|many|TRBD1
CASSFRTGREQYF
>TRBV28|TRBJ1-2|-|-
CASSEGWSGYTF
>TRBV27|TRBJ2-1|few|TRBD2
CASRRAGGSYNEQFF
>TRBV4-3|TRBJ2-3|many|-
CASSQGRSTDTQYF
>TRBV28|TRBJ2-7|-|TRBD1
CASRRDRGRYEQYF
>TRBV14|TRBJ2-1|few|TRBD2
CASSHLLLAGGVNEQFF
>TRBV20-1|TRBJ2-7|-|TRBD2
CSATGLAGDEQYF
>TRBV7-2|TRBJ2-1|few|-
CASSSTREQFF
>TRBV11-2|TRBJ2-2|-|-
CASSPAWAPGELFF
>TRBV7-8|TRBJ2-3|few|TRBD2
CASSPGTSGTRTDTQYF
>TRBV18|TRBJ2-5|-|-
CASSPPQGQETQYF
>TRBV6-2/TRBV6-3|TRBJ2-5|many|TRBD2
CASSLLGTSRQETQYF
>TRBV29-1|TRBJ1-3|many|-
CSVEGGSGNTIYF
>TRBV10-3|TRBJ2-1|-|TRBD2
CAISSSGPYNEQFF
>TRBV27|TRBJ2-2|-|TRBD1
CASTSRTGLNTGELFF
>TRBV7-9|TRBJ1-1|many|-
CASSLLGKRGTEAFF
>TRBV3-1|TRBJ2-3|few|-
CASSGVSNTDTQYF
>TRBV21-1|TRBJ2-3|-|-
CASSLKGTSGRGTDTQYF
>TRBV5-6|TRBJ2-5|-|-
CASSGTQGPETQYF
>TRBV29-1|TRBJ1-5|many|TRBD1
CSVVQGTNQPQHF
>TRBV21-1|TRBJ1-3|few|-
CASKRDREAGNTIYF
>TRBV20-1|TRBJ2-1|few|-
CSASVPNGLSYNEQFF
>TRBV7-6|TRBJ2-2|few|TRBD2
CASSKGRAANTGELFF
>TRBV7-3|TRBJ2-1|many|TRBD2
CASSLDSGGLRGGEQFF
>TRBV24-1|TRBJ2-1|-|-
CATSADNEQFF
>TRBV7-8|TRBJ2-2|-|-
CASLGRQTNTGELFF
>TRBV28|TRBJ2-6|-|-
CASSPVANVLTF
>TRBV7-2|TRBJ2-5|-|-
CASSAGPTVYQETQYF
>TRBV7-9|TRBJ2-2|few|-
CASSLVSGSNTGELFF
>TRBV6-1|TRBJ2-7|-|TRBD2
CASSASSGGSQTYEQYF
>TRBV6-6|TRBJ2-3|-|TRBD2
CASSSIGRTDTQYF
>TRBV20-1|TRBJ1-5|many|-
CSAREEYSNQPQHF
>TRBV29-1|TRBJ2-7|-|TRBD1
CSVGPGQGAYEQYF
>TRBV29-1|TRBJ2-7|-|TRBD1
CSVHIGTGRTSYEQYF
>TRBV6-2/TRBV6-3|TRBJ2-7|many|-
CASSYPGSHEQYF
>TRBV5-1|TRBJ2-7|once|TRBD2
CASSPSGNSYEQYF
>TRBV2|TRBJ2-1|-|-
CASSDSKRGNEQFF
>TRBV28|TRBJ2-3|-|-
CASSTGSTDTQYF
>TRBV5-1|TRBJ2-1|many|-
CASSQYTISSYNEQFF
>TRBV24-1|TRBJ2-1|-|TRBD2
CATSDPTVLLAGGVSYNEQFF
>TRBV7-2|TRBJ2-2|few|TRBD2
CASSSTLTSGSDTGELFF
>TRBV7-9|TRBJ2-2|few|TRBD2
CASSSGTTNTGELFF
>TRBV28|TRBJ1-2|-|-
CASSARATHLGYTF